Below, one TCR beta chain is given with its context. Its antigen is still unknown. Germline CDR1 is SGHKS and CDR2 is YYEKEE (reference sequence). This CDR3 spans 12 amino acids. Trimming removed 0 bases from V and 8 bases from J, with 9 bases in between. This entry is derived from a study of cytomegalovirus exposure and HLA in healthy donors. In the study overall: Early released data had around 89 million unique TCRs, all coming from HLA-typed donors.

There were likely unrecorded immune exposures, though donors were nominally healthy when sampled. PCR was performed using 60 Vbeta and 13 Jbeta primers. Using immunoSEQ multiplex PCR, the repertoire was profiled, and TCRdb retains in-frame clones only, with some absent. The table has 200,000 to 250,000 clones, 65% to 85% seen once. Notes on the study in general: In terms of immune exposure information, only CMV serostatus was available. As a later analysis revealed, most CMV-associated TCR beta chains appeared HLA-restricted.

This chain links TRBV5-5 with TRBJ2-7; D remains unclear. The TCR comes from a man aged 45 to 65 in good health and CMV-seronegative. Sequencing used PBMCs. The CDR3 loop is CASSLAIGQQYF. The CDR3 DNA sequence: TGTGCCAGCAGCTTGGCTATCGGTCAGCAGTACTTC. The variable domain in full, with the rest retrieved from reference TRBV5-5 and TRBJ2-7, is DAGVTQSPTHLIKTRGQQVTLRCSPISGHKSVSWYQQVLGQGPQFIFQYYEKEERGRGNFPDRFSARQFPNYSSELNVNALLLGDSALYLCASSLAIGQQYFGPGTRLTVT.